One and the same sample provided the 29 T cell receptor beta chains below, sequenced in a study of blood T cell repertoires in COVID-19. Sequenced by immunoSEQ multiplex PCR; TCRdb stores in-frame clones only, minus some. This sample has 150,000 to 200,000 clones, with nearly 90% found just once. The sequencing input was PBMCs or T cells enriched from blood (not recorded which). These receptors were obtained from a woman in her forties with acute COVID-19.

The chain uses TRBV2 and TRBJ1-2; weak D call: TRBD1 (5 bases). Germline lookup yields CDR1 SNHLY and CDR2 FYNNEI. V was trimmed by 7 bases and J by 5 bases, leaving 14 bases between them. The CDR3 consists of 13 residues. CDR3 sequence: CASTGGTAYGYTF. The DNA of the CDR3 is TGTGCCAGCACCGGGGGGACGGCGTATGGCTACACCTTC.

The chain joins TRBV21-1 to TRBJ1-1; the table gives TRBD1 as D, unverified against the DNA. TRBV21-1 is classified as a pseudogene. This CDR3 contains 12 residues. In DNA, the CDR3 is TGTGCCAGCACCCCCCGAACAGGTCGGGCTTTCTTT. It codes for CASTPRTGRAFF.

DNA for the CDR3: TGTGCCAGCAGTCCTTGGACTAGCGGGGGGGCGATTGAGCAGTTCTTC. This codes for CASSPWTSGGAIEQFF. This chain connects TRBV27 to TRBJ2-1, with 15 bases matching TRBD2. The length of the CDR3 is 16 residues. Losses at the gene ends were 5 bases for V and 9 bases for J; bases not matched to a gene: 8. Germline lookup yields CDR1 MNHEY and CDR2 SMNVEV (reference sequence).

The genes are TRBV5-1 and TRBJ2-7; the D gene is possibly TRBD2 (5 bases). V was pared by 0 bases and J by 6 bases, with 16 bases between. The CDR3 has 15 residues. Germline loops: CDR1 SGHRS, CDR2 YFSETQ. CDR3 coding DNA: TGCGCCAGCAGCTTGGGGTCGGGAAGTGAGAGCGAGCAGTACTTC. Residues: CASSLGSGSESEQYF.

The chain uses TRBV6-6 and TRBJ1-5; the match to TRBD1 covers 7 bases. Trimming took 6 bases from V and 9 from J; bases not matched to a gene: 11. The CDR3 has 14 amino acids. Per the germline V gene, CDR1 is MNHNY and CDR2 is SVGAGI (reference sequence). CDR3 loop: CASRGQDPQRPQHF. CDR3 bases: TGTGCCAGCAGAGGACAGGACCCACAGCGGCCCCAGCATTTT.

This clone showed up just once. The chain combines TRBV5-5 with TRBJ1-2; no clear D gene. CDR1 and CDR2 from the germline V gene are SGHKS and YYEKEE (reference sequence). V was clipped by 0 bases and J by 6 bases, with 9 bases between them. The length of the CDR3 is 13 residues. The CDR3 protein is CASSLVPHDGYTF. The CDR3 nucleotides are TGTGCCAGCAGCTTGGTCCCCCATGATGGCTACACCTTC.

The gene calls are TRBV4-2 and TRBJ1-2; 9 bases match TRBD1. The V gene's germline CDR1 is LGHNA and CDR2 YNFKEQ. This CDR3 is built from 16 residues. With V trimmed by 1 base and J by 10 bases, 13 bases remained unmatched. The CDR3 here is CASSQALLRDRDTYTF. In nucleotides, the CDR3 is TGTGCCAGCAGCCAAGCCCTCCTCCGGGACAGGGATACCTACACCTTC.

The gene calls are TRBV7-2 and TRBJ2-3; no firm D call. Germline V gene sequence: CDR1 SGHTA, CDR2 FQGNSA. The V and J ends lost 3 bases and 5 bases respectively, with 6 bases between them. This CDR3 is built from 12 residues. CDR3 protein: CASSFIGDTQYF. CDR3 nucleotide sequence: TGTGCCAGCAGCTTCATCGGAGATACGCAGTATTTT.

V is TRBV7-3 and J is TRBJ2-3; 15 positions match TRBD2. The trim removed 5 bases at V and 4 bases at J, leaving 4 bases unmatched. Germline V lookup: CDR1 SGHTA, CDR2 FQGTGA. The CDR3 runs 16 residues. CDR3 coding DNA: TGTGCCAGCAGCCAGGGACTAGCGGGGGGCTCAGATACGCAGTATTTT. Amino acids: CASSQGLAGGSDTQYF.

There are a few counts of this clone. This chain connects TRBV30 to TRBJ1-1, with 9 bases identical to TRBD1. V shed 8 bases and J 6 bases; nucleotides not matched to a gene: 10. Germline CDR1 and CDR2: GTSNPN and SVGIG (reference sequence). The CDR3 length is 13 residues. In nucleotides, the CDR3 is TGTGCCGGCGGTGGAACAGGGGGCGCTGAAGCTTTCTTT. This codes for CAGGGTGGAEAFF.

Only one count was recorded for this clone. The chain has TRBV6-5 and TRBJ1-1; no firm D call. The V gene's germline CDR1 is MNHEY and CDR2 SVGAGI. With 0 bases removed from V and 4 bases from J, the gap between germline ends came to 6 bases. This CDR3 region has 13 residues. The CDR3 region has the DNA TGTGCCAGCAGTTACTCGCATAGCACTGAAGCTTTCTTT. As protein: CASSYSHSTEAFF.

A remark on this clone: One end of the junction is discordant with germline, which a read error may explain. The rearrangement joins TRBV28 to TRBJ1-2, with D tentatively TRBD1 (6 bases). The germline V gene encodes CDR1 MDHEN and CDR2 SYDVKM. The CDR3 covers 14 residues. DNA of the CDR3: TGTGCCAGCAACCCGACAGGTTTGGGCTATGGCTATACCTTC. Protein product: CASNPTGLGYGYTF.

A note on this clone: The junction shows a germline mismatch at one end, possibly a read error. The chain carries TRBV2 and TRBJ2-7; perhaps TRBD1 as D (5 bases). Germline V gene data show CDR1 as SNHLY and CDR2 as FYNNEI. This CDR3 has 13 residues. CDR3 sequence (DNA): TGTGCCAGCAGTGATGCGTCGCCAGGGATGACGAACTTC. Translated: CASSDASPGMTNF.

The chain carries TRBV27 and TRBJ1-1; the match to TRBD1 covers 8 bases. This CDR3 is 15 amino acids long. Germline CDR1 is MNHEY and CDR2 is SMNVEV (reference sequence). J was trimmed by 6 bases and V by 5 bases; bases with no gene match: 11. The CDR3 DNA reads TGTGCCAGCAGTCCGACAGGGGAGACTCAAGCTGAAGCTTTCTTT. This translates into CASSPTGETQAEAFF.

This clone was counted once. In DNA, the CDR3 is TGTGCCAGCAGCCAATCGACCAGTAGCGCCAAAAACATTCAGTACTTC. It yields the protein CASSQSTSSAKNIQYF. This chain links TRBV16 with TRBJ2-4; D gene ambiguous. Germline V gives CDR1 KGHSY, CDR2 FQNENV. Trimming cost V 0 bases and J 1 base, with 10 bases left between them. The CDR3 is 16 amino acids.

The rearrangement uses TRBV5-1 and TRBJ2-5; 11 bases match TRBD1. V gave up 0 bases and J gave up 4 bases; unmatched junction bases: 2. The germline V gene encodes CDR1 SGHRS and CDR2 YFSETQ. The CDR3 totals 15 residues. This chain's CDR3 is CASSLAGTGGETQYF. Written as DNA, the CDR3 is TGCGCCAGCAGCTTGGCAGGGACAGGGGGAGAGACCCAGTACTTC.

The CDR3, as DNA: TGCAGCGTGGGGACAGGGAGCAGCAATCAGCCCCAGCATTTT. This codes for CSVGTGSSNQPQHF. The rearrangement uses TRBV29-1 and TRBJ1-5, with 9 bases aligning to TRBD1. Trimming cost V 6 bases and J 1 base; bases outside gene matches: 4. CDR1 and CDR2 (germline): SQVTM, ANQGSEA. This CDR3 is built from 14 residues.

This chain joins TRBV2 and TRBJ2-7; TRBD2 agrees at 10 bases. V gave up 6 bases and J gave up 2 bases; unmatched junction bases: 4. Germline V gene data show CDR1 as SNHLY and CDR2 as FYNNEI. The CDR3 has 14 amino acids. CDR3 DNA sequence: TGTGCCAGCAGGACCGGACTAGCGGCCTACGAGCAGTACTTC. This gives the protein CASRTGLAAYEQYF.

The V call is TRBV20-1, the J call TRBJ1-2; the D gene is possibly TRBD1 (6 bases). CDR1 is DFQATT and CDR2 is SNEGSKA in the germline V gene (reference sequence). There are 11 residues in the CDR3. V lost 5 bases and J 8 bases, leaving 12 bases between the germline ends. In nucleotides, the CDR3 is TGCAGTGCTGGCCGACAGGCGGGCTACACCTTC. It is translated as CSAGRQAGYTF.

The chain has TRBV7-2 and TRBJ2-3, with TRBD2 identical over 16 bases. This CDR3 comprises 17 residues. Germline lookup yields CDR1 SGHTA and CDR2 FQGNSA. The junction had 9 bases not matched to a gene; V was cut back by 5 bases and J by 7 bases. CDR3 DNA: TGTGCCAGCAGCGTGGGACTAGCGGGGGGGGTCAGCAATACGCAGTATTTT. As protein: CASSVGLAGGVSNTQYF.

The chain's CDR3 is CASAGGASTGELFF. The CDR3 bases are TGTGCCAGCGCCGGGGGGGCGTCCACCGGGGAGCTGTTTTTT. The chain links TRBV27 to TRBJ2-2; TRBD2 matches at 8 bases. Germline CDR1 MNHEY, CDR2 SMNVEV (reference sequence). CDR3 length: 14 amino acids. V lost 8 bases and J lost 4; bases outside the gene matches: 6.

This clone was detected once. V and J are TRBV5-8 and TRBJ2-7, with 9 bases lining up with TRBD2. Per the germline V gene, CDR1 is SGHTS and CDR2 is YDEGEE. J was trimmed by 4 bases and V by 4 bases; bases with no gene match: 9. The length of the CDR3 is 15 residues. The CDR3 spells CASSRSRAGGYEQYF. CDR3 coding DNA: TGTGCCAGCAGCCGGAGCCGGGCGGGAGGGTACGAGCAGTACTTC. Variable domain in full (rest from reference TRBV5-8 and TRBJ2-7): EAGVTQSPTHLIKTRGQQATLRCSPISGHTSVYWYQQALGLGLQFLLWYDEGEERNRGNFPPRFSGRQFPNYSSELNVNALELEDSALYLCASSRSRAGGYEQYFGPGTRLTVT.

The chain joins TRBV13 to TRBJ1-2; TRBD1 matches 7 bases. The germline gives CDR1 PRHDT, CDR2 FYEKMQ (reference sequence). This CDR3 is 14 amino acids long. V lost 1 base, J lost 6 bases, and 5 bases stayed unmatched. CDR3 protein: CASSLDRGVDGYTF. The CDR3 bases are TGTGCCAGCAGCTTAGACAGGGGAGTAGATGGCTACACCTTC. Using reference TRBV13 and TRBJ1-2 for the parts outside the CDR3, the full variable domain is AAGVIQSPRHLIKEKRETATLKCYPIPRHDTVYWYQQGPGQDPQFLISFYEKMQSDKGSIPDRFSAQQFSDYHSELNMSSLELGDSALYFCASSLDRGVDGYTFGSGTRLTVV.

The J gene is TRBJ1-5, the V gene TRBV28; 7 nucleotides agree with TRBD1. CDR1 and CDR2 from the germline V gene are MDHEN and SYDVKM. CDR3 length: 16 residues. Unmatched junction bases numbered 4, after V lost 2 bases and J lost 0 bases. Here the CDR3 reads CASSLDREISNQPQHF. CDR3 nucleotide sequence: TGTGCCAGCAGTTTAGACAGGGAAATTAGCAATCAGCCCCAGCATTTT.

V and J are TRBV9 and TRBJ2-7; 8 nucleotides align to TRBD2. CDR1 is SGDLS, CDR2 YYNGEE, per germline. The trim removed 0 bases at V and 0 bases at J, leaving 5 bases unmatched. There are 16 residues in the CDR3. CDR3 in amino acids: CASSVAAGGSSYEQYF. Written as DNA, the CDR3 is TGTGCCAGCAGCGTAGCTGCGGGGGGAAGCTCCTACGAGCAGTACTTC. Full variable domain (rest looked up from reference TRBV9 and TRBJ2-7): DSGVTQTPKHLITATGQRVTLRCSPRSGDLSVYWYQQSLDQGLQFLIQYYNGEERAKGNILERFSAQQFPDLHSELNLSSLELGDSALYFCASSVAAGGSSYEQYFGPGTRLTVT.

The chain employs TRBV2 and TRBJ2-7, with D perhaps TRBD1 (5 bases). The CDR3 totals 11 residues. The germline CDR1 and CDR2 sequences are SNHLY and FYNNEI. V was clipped by 6 bases and J by 6 bases, with 9 bases between them. CDR3 sequence (DNA): TGTGCCAGCAGACCCGACAGCGAGCAGTACTTC. This translates into CASRPDSEQYF.

V usage is TRBV19 and J usage is TRBJ1-5, with D possibly being TRBD1 (6 bases). Looked up from germline, CDR1 is LNHDA and CDR2 is SQIVND (reference sequence). The V end lost 4 bases, the J end lost 7 bases, and 17 bases lay between the germline ends. The CDR3 has 15 amino acids. This CDR3 is CASSTPGTGRQPQHF. The CDR3 nucleotides are TGTGCCAGTAGTACTCCAGGAACAGGGCGGCAGCCCCAGCATTTT. Full variable domain (rest looked up from reference TRBV19 and TRBJ1-5): DGGITQSPKYLFRKEGQNVTLSCEQNLNHDAMYWYRQDPGQGLRLIYYSQIVNDFQKGDIAEGYSVSREKKESFPLTVTSAQKNPTAFYLCASSTPGTGRQPQHFGDGTRLSIL.

The CDR3 protein is CASSPDRTGGSYEQYF. CDR3 bases: TGTGCCAGCTCACCAGATCGAACAGGGGGATCCTACGAGCAGTACTTC. The chain uses TRBV18 and TRBJ2-7; 8 bases map to TRBD1. The ends lost 2 bases at V and 1 base at J; junction bases unmatched: 7. This CDR3 has 16 residues. Germline CDR1 KGHSH, CDR2 LQKENI.

The gene calls are TRBV7-8 and TRBJ1-2, with D unresolved. The ends were cut back, 1 base at V and 4 bases at J, with 10 bases in the middle. The V gene's germline CDR1 is SGHVS and CDR2 FQNEAQ. This CDR3 has 14 amino acids. The DNA of the CDR3 is TGTGCCAGCAGCTTAGGGGCCGGTGCCTATGGCTACACCTTC. Translating gives CASSLGAGAYGYTF.